The rows below give T cell receptor beta chains drawn from one sample of a study of CD8 T cells in ankylosing spondylitis. TCRdb reprocessed the 5' RACE reads with MiXCR, giving one entry per CDR3 protein. The table includes a few hundred thousand distinct CDR3 sequences, roughly a sixth detected once. The specimen sequenced was blood, either unsorted or a sorted T cell fraction (not recorded which). Receptors were obtained from a male donor with ankylosing spondylitis. Each CDR3 is given with its conserved first and last residue. D genes are given only for firm matches. Clone size is shown for a subset of rows, as once, few, many or a class of expanded clone.

V	size	J	D	DNA	CDR3
TRBV5-1	many	TRBJ2-1	TRBD2	TGCGCCAGCAGCTTGGGTAGCGGGGGGCGAAATGAGCAGTTCTTC	CASSLGSGGRNEQFF
TRBV18	few	TRBJ2-2	.	TGTGCCAGCTCACCAGGGGGCAGCTACACCGGGGAGCTGTTTTTT	CASSPGGSYTGELFF
TRBV19	few	TRBJ2-1	.	TGTGCCAGTAGTATCAGGAGGGGGGTTGAGCAGTTCTTC	CASSIRRGVEQFF
TRBV29-1	many	TRBJ1-2	.	TGCAGCGCAACAAGGGGGGATGGCTACACCTTC	CSATRGDGYTF
TRBV6-1	few	TRBJ2-1	TRBD2	TGTGCCAGCAGACTTAACTCTCTAGCGGGAGGTTACAATGAGCAGTTCTTC	CASRLNSLAGGYNEQFF
TRBV6-1	.	TRBJ2-1	TRBD2	TGTGCCAGCAGGCCGGGCGGGAGGGCCTATAATGAGCAGTTCTTC	CASRPGGRAYNEQFF
TRBV29-1	few	TRBJ1-2	.	TGCAGCGTTGTCGGGTCATCTGGCTACACCTTC	CSVVGSSGYTF
TRBV12-3/TRBV12-4	many	TRBJ1-2	.	TGTGCCAGCAGCTCCTACAGCGTTGGGGGCTACACCTTC	CASSSYSVGGYTF
TRBV11-2	many	TRBJ1-1	.	TGTGCCAGCAATTTCCTCGGGGGCATGAACACTGAAGCTTTCTTT	CASNFLGGMNTEAFF
TRBV5-1	.	TRBJ2-7	.	TGCGCCAGCAGCTCCCATGACGAGCAGTACTTC	CASSSHDEQYF
TRBV14	.	TRBJ2-2	TRBD1	TGTGCCAGCAGCCAAGATGCCGGGACAGGGGGCTTCCCAAACCGCTGGGGCGGGGAGCTGTTTTTT	CASSQDAGTGGFPNRWGGELFF
TRBV7-9	few	TRBJ1-1	.	TGTGCCAGCAACCCACTTTTAGAGACTGAAGCTTTCTTT	CASNPLLETEAFF
TRBV6-5	.	TRBJ2-3	TRBD2	TGTGCCAGCAGTTATTCGGGAGGTGAAAGTACAGATACGCAGTATTTT	CASSYSGGESTDTQYF
TRBV11-2	.	TRBJ2-2	TRBD2	TGTGCCAGCAGCTTAGTGGCTAGCGGGGCCGGGGAGCTGTTTTTT	CASSLVASGAGELFF
TRBV18	.	TRBJ1-6	.	TGTGCCAGCTCACGGGAGACGGATAATTCACCCCTCCACTTT	CASSRETDNSPLHF
TRBV12-3/TRBV12-4	many	TRBJ2-7	.	TGTGCCAGCGGGAGGACATTCCCCGTGCAGTACTTC	CASGRTFPVQYF
TRBV10-3	.	TRBJ1-2	TRBD1	TGTGCCATCAGTGAGGCAGGGGGCAAGGACGGCTACACCTTC	CAISEAGGKDGYTF
TRBV10-2	few	TRBJ2-7	TRBD1	TGCGCCAGCAGCCCGGGACAGATCTACGAGCAGTACTTC	CASSPGQIYEQYF
TRBV6-2/TRBV6-3	few	TRBJ2-7	.	TGTGCCAGCAGTTACCCAGGGGCCTACGAGCAGTACTTC	CASSYPGAYEQYF
TRBV6-1	few	TRBJ1-2	.	TGTGCCAGCAGAACCACAGGGTTATCTAACTATGGCTACACCTTC	CASRTTGLSNYGYTF
TRBV29-1	.	TRBJ1-2	.	TGCAGCGTTGTGTTGGGTCGGGGCAGCGGGAACTATGGCTACACCTTC	CSVVLGRGSGNYGYTF
TRBV28	.	TRBJ2-5	TRBD2	TGTGCCAGTACCATAGCGGGAAGGGAGACCCAGTACTTC	CASTIAGRETQYF
TRBV5-1	.	TRBJ2-7	.	TGCGCCAGCAGCTTGGCCGAGACAGCGCTCTACGAGCAGTACTTC	CASSLAETALYEQYF
TRBV12-3/TRBV12-4	.	TRBJ1-5	.	TGTGCCAGCAGTCTAGCCCCGGGAGGCAATCAGCCCCAGCATTTT	CASSLAPGGNQPQHF
TRBV7-9	few	TRBJ1-4	TRBD1	TGTGCCAGCAGCCCGGGACAGATAAATGAAAAACTGTTTTTT	CASSPGQINEKLFF
TRBV2	few	TRBJ1-2	TRBD1	TGTGCCAGCAGCAACCGGGACAGGGCCGGGGGCTACACCTTC	CASSNRDRAGGYTF
TRBV11-2	.	TRBJ2-7	.	TGTGCCAGCAGCTTAGTTCGGACAAGCTACGAGCAGTACTTC	CASSLVRTSYEQYF
TRBV12-3/TRBV12-4	.	TRBJ2-1	.	TGTGCCAGTCTCGGTCAAGCGGGCGCTACTAATGAGCAGTTCTTC	CASLGQAGATNEQFF
TRBV5-1	few	TRBJ2-7	.	TGCGCCAGCAGCTTGGGGCTAGCGAGAAACGAGCAGTACTTC	CASSLGLARNEQYF
TRBV5-6	.	TRBJ2-7	TRBD1	TGTGCCAGCAGCTTAGGGGCTCAGGGGGCCGGCGAGCAGTACTTC	CASSLGAQGAGEQYF
TRBV20-1	.	TRBJ2-1	TRBD2	TGCAGTTCCCCCGGGACTAGCCCCTACAATGAGCAGTTCTTC	CSSPGTSPYNEQFF
TRBV6-5	few	TRBJ1-1	TRBD1	TGTGCCAGCAGTTACACACAGGGGGCTCGAAGGTCTGAAGCTTTCTTT	CASSYTQGARRSEAFF
TRBV2	.	TRBJ1-4	TRBD1	TGTGCCAGCAGACTCTCACAGGGGCCTAATGAAAAACTGTTTTTT	CASRLSQGPNEKLFF
TRBV20-1	few	TRBJ2-2	TRBD2	TGCAGTGCTAGAGATCGCTCGCGGGAGACAAACACCGGGGAGCTGTTTTTT	CSARDRSRETNTGELFF
TRBV11-1	.	TRBJ2-2	TRBD1	TGTGCCAGCAGCTTACAAGAGGGGATCACAGGGGTTGAGGCCGGGGAGCTGTTTTTT	CASSLQEGITGVEAGELFF
TRBV20-1	.	TRBJ1-1	.	TGCAGTGCTAGATTAGGGACTTCGGGGTTACTTGGCTCTTTCTTT	CSARLGTSGLLGSFF
TRBV7-9	.	TRBJ2-7	.	TGTGCCAGCAGCGTGGACTACGAGCAGTACTTC	CASSVDYEQYF
TRBV6-6	few	TRBJ1-5	.	TGTGCCAGCCGACGGAACAATCAGCCCCAGCATTTT	CASRRNNQPQHF
TRBV20-1	few	TRBJ2-1	TRBD2	TGCAGTGCTAGAGGAAGATCTAGCGGGGCCTCCTACAATGAGCAGTTCTTC	CSARGRSSGASYNEQFF
TRBV6-5	many	TRBJ2-3	TRBD2	TGTGCCAGCAGTTACGCGCTAGCGGGGGGCTCGAGGGAGTATTTT	CASSYALAGGSREYF
TRBV15	few	TRBJ2-2	TRBD1	TGTGCCACCAGCAGAAGGACAGGGTTGGGGGAGCTGTTTTTT	CATSRRTGLGELFF
TRBV27	.	TRBJ1-2	.	TGTGCCAGCAGTTTGACGGCAGGCCCTATCTATGGCTACACCTTC	CASSLTAGPIYGYTF
TRBV5-1	few	TRBJ1-3	.	TGCGCCAGCAGCTTGGACGGTTTGAACACCATATATTTT	CASSLDGLNTIYF
TRBV5-1	few	TRBJ1-2	.	TGCGCCAGCAGCCCATCACAAATACCGACAGACTTCTATGGCTACACCTTC	CASSPSQIPTDFYGYTF
TRBV28	.	TRBJ1-2	.	TGTGCCAGCAGTTTCGGGCAGCTCTATGGCTACACCTTC	CASSFGQLYGYTF
TRBV4-1	many	TRBJ1-1	.	TGCGCCAGCAGCCACCAAGGAGGCTCCGAAGCTTTCTTT	CASSHQGGSEAFF
TRBV29-1	many	TRBJ2-7	TRBD2	TGCAGCGTTGATGGGGTAGCGGGATCGGGCGAGCAGTACTTC	CSVDGVAGSGEQYF
TRBV7-9	few	TRBJ2-1	.	TGTGCCAGCAGAAGGTGGGACGAGCAGTTCTTC	CASRRWDEQFF